The rows below give T cell receptor beta chains drawn from one sample of a study of blood T cell repertoires in COVID-19. Sequencing used immunoSEQ multiplex PCR; TCRdb keeps in-frame clones, though not all of them. The sample lists approximately 140,000 clones; approximately 80% were seen once. The source material was peripheral blood. These receptors were collected from a woman of 80 years or more in a cohort sampled during active or convalescent COVID-19. The CDR3 runs from the conserved cysteine through the conserved F or W. Fields, in order: D gene, clone size, J gene, V gene, CDR3 DNA, CDR3 protein. The D gene is left open where the match is weak. Expanded clones are given a class, and other clones once, few, many or no size at all.

d_call: TRBD1
clone_size: .
j_call: TRBJ2-7
v_call: TRBV6-5
cdr3_nt: TGTGCCAGCAGGCCGGGACAGGGCATCTACGAGCAGTACTTC
cdr3_aa: CASRPGQGIYEQYF

d_call: TRBD1
clone_size: .
j_call: TRBJ2-5
v_call: TRBV15
cdr3_nt: TGTGCCACCAGCAAGGACAGGCCCCAAGAGACCCAGTACTTC
cdr3_aa: CATSKDRPQETQYF

d_call: .
clone_size: .
j_call: TRBJ1-1
v_call: TRBV19
cdr3_nt: TGTGCCAGTATACCTGGTCGGGGGAGCACTGAAGCTTTCTTT
cdr3_aa: CASIPGRGSTEAFF

d_call: TRBD2
clone_size: few
j_call: TRBJ2-1
v_call: TRBV24-1
cdr3_nt: TGTGCCACCAGTGATCCCCAAGCGGGGGGGCTTAATGAGCAGTTCTTC
cdr3_aa: CATSDPQAGGLNEQFF

d_call: .
clone_size: .
j_call: TRBJ2-7
v_call: TRBV15
cdr3_nt: TGTGCCACCAGCCCCGGACAGTACTACGAGCAGTACTTC
cdr3_aa: CATSPGQYYEQYF

d_call: TRBD2
clone_size: .
j_call: TRBJ2-7
v_call: TRBV3-1/TRBV3-2
cdr3_nt: TGTGCCAGCAGCCAACTAGCGGGGGTAGCCTACGAGCAGTACTTC
cdr3_aa: CASSQLAGVAYEQYF

d_call: TRBD1
clone_size: few
j_call: TRBJ1-2
v_call: TRBV4-2
cdr3_nt: TGTGCCAGCAGCCCTTACCGGGACAGGGGGGAGGGCTACACCTTC
cdr3_aa: CASSPYRDRGEGYTF

d_call: TRBD1
clone_size: .
j_call: TRBJ2-7
v_call: TRBV18
cdr3_nt: TGTGCCAGCTCACGCACGGGACAGGGGGCCTCCTACGAGCAGTACTTC
cdr3_aa: CASSRTGQGASYEQYF

d_call: .
clone_size: once
j_call: TRBJ1-5
v_call: TRBV19
cdr3_nt: TGTGCCAGTAGTATAGTCGGGAATAGCAATCAGCCCCAGCATTTT
cdr3_aa: CASSIVGNSNQPQHF

d_call: .
clone_size: .
j_call: TRBJ2-2
v_call: TRBV15
cdr3_nt: TGTGCCACCAGCAGAGATCCTCAGGGCGGGGAGCTGTTTTTT
cdr3_aa: CATSRDPQGGELFF

d_call: .
clone_size: .
j_call: TRBJ1-2
v_call: TRBV3-1/TRBV3-2
cdr3_nt: TGTGCCAGCAGCCAAAGGTTCAGGGGACGTGGCTACACCTTC
cdr3_aa: CASSQRFRGRGYTF

d_call: .
clone_size: .
j_call: TRBJ2-1
v_call: TRBV9
cdr3_nt: TGTGCCAGCAGCGTAACTCCCTTTCGGGGTGAGCAGTTCTTC
cdr3_aa: CASSVTPFRGEQFF

d_call: .
clone_size: .
j_call: TRBJ2-1
v_call: TRBV19
cdr3_nt: TGTGCCAGTAGTGACGGCGGCGGCGTCAAAAACAATGAGCAGTTCTTC
cdr3_aa: CASSDGGGVKNNEQFF

d_call: TRBD1
clone_size: .
j_call: TRBJ2-7
v_call: TRBV18
cdr3_nt: TGTGCCAGCTCACCCAATGGACAGGGTGGCTACGAGCAGTACTTC
cdr3_aa: CASSPNGQGGYEQYF

d_call: .
clone_size: .
j_call: TRBJ1-6
v_call: TRBV28
cdr3_nt: TGTGCCAGCACGCGGGGCCAATCTTCACCCCTCCACTTT
cdr3_aa: CASTRGQSSPLHF

d_call: .
clone_size: .
j_call: TRBJ1-3
v_call: TRBV5-1
cdr3_nt: TGCGCCAGCAGCTCGACAGCTTACTCTGGAAACACCATATATTTT
cdr3_aa: CASSSTAYSGNTIYF

d_call: TRBD1
clone_size: .
j_call: TRBJ1-1
v_call: TRBV18
cdr3_nt: TGTGCCAGCTCACCCGGGACAGGGGTTAGCTCTGAAGCTTTCTTT
cdr3_aa: CASSPGTGVSSEAFF

d_call: .
clone_size: .
j_call: TRBJ1-1
v_call: TRBV20-1
cdr3_nt: TGCAGTGCTAGTCGTCGTCAGGGGCGGGCTGAAGCTTTCTTT
cdr3_aa: CSASRRQGRAEAFF

d_call: TRBD2
clone_size: once
j_call: TRBJ2-1
v_call: TRBV6-5
cdr3_nt: TGTGCCAGCAGTTACTTAGCGGGGGCCGGGTACAATGAGCAGTTCTTC
cdr3_aa: CASSYLAGAGYNEQFF

d_call: .
clone_size: .
j_call: TRBJ2-3
v_call: TRBV7-9
cdr3_nt: TGTGCCAGCAGCTTTGGGCTAGATACGCAGTATTTT
cdr3_aa: CASSFGLDTQYF

d_call: .
clone_size: .
j_call: TRBJ1-3
v_call: TRBV5-6
cdr3_nt: TGTGCCAGCAGCCGTCCGTCAGGGTCTGGAAACACCATATATTTT
cdr3_aa: CASSRPSGSGNTIYF

d_call: TRBD1
clone_size: .
j_call: TRBJ1-1
v_call: TRBV5-1
cdr3_nt: TGCGCCAGCAGCTTGCTACAGGGGGGTGGCACTGAAGCTTTCTTT
cdr3_aa: CASSLLQGGGTEAFF

d_call: TRBD1
clone_size: few
j_call: TRBJ1-4
v_call: TRBV2
cdr3_nt: TGTGCCAGCAGTGCCAGGGGGCCGAATGAAAAACTGTTTTTT
cdr3_aa: CASSARGPNEKLFF

d_call: .
clone_size: .
j_call: TRBJ2-5
v_call: TRBV15
cdr3_nt: TGTGCCACCAGCAGAGAGGGGGGGGCTTTGATAGAGACCCAGTACTTC
cdr3_aa: CATSREGGALIETQYF

d_call: TRBD1
clone_size: .
j_call: TRBJ2-1
v_call: TRBV3-1/TRBV3-2
cdr3_nt: TGTGCCAGCAGGCGAACCGGGACAGTATTCAATGAGCAGTTCTTC
cdr3_aa: CASRRTGTVFNEQFF

d_call: .
clone_size: .
j_call: TRBJ2-2
v_call: TRBV7-7
cdr3_nt: TGTGCTAGCAGCCCCGGTGGGGAGCTGTTTTTT
cdr3_aa: CASSPGGELFF

d_call: .
clone_size: .
j_call: TRBJ1-3
v_call: TRBV5-1
cdr3_nt: TGCGCCAGCAGCACCGGACACTCCGCCTCTGGAAACACCATATATTTT
cdr3_aa: CASSTGHSASGNTIYF

d_call: TRBD1
clone_size: .
j_call: TRBJ1-5
v_call: TRBV15
cdr3_nt: TGTGCCACCAGCAGAGAGACAGGGGGTCAGCCCCAGCATTTT
cdr3_aa: CATSRETGGQPQHF

d_call: .
clone_size: .
j_call: TRBJ1-1
v_call: TRBV30
cdr3_nt: TGTGCCTGGAGTGACGGACAATTCACTTCGGCTTTCTTT
cdr3_aa: CAWSDGQFTSAFF

d_call: TRBD2
clone_size: .
j_call: TRBJ2-3
v_call: TRBV5-1
cdr3_nt: TGCGCCAGCACCAAAGGGAGGGTTAGCACAGATACGCAGTATTTT
cdr3_aa: CASTKGRVSTDTQYF

d_call: .
clone_size: .
j_call: TRBJ2-1
v_call: TRBV7-3
cdr3_nt: TGTGCCAGCAGCCTAACGTTGGAGGGGAGTGAGCAGTTCTTC
cdr3_aa: CASSLTLEGSEQFF

d_call: TRBD1
clone_size: .
j_call: TRBJ1-2
v_call: TRBV7-3
cdr3_nt: TGTGCCAGCAGCTTAACGCGGACAGGATCTGGCTACACCTTC
cdr3_aa: CASSLTRTGSGYTF

d_call: .
clone_size: .
j_call: TRBJ1-1
v_call: TRBV5-1
cdr3_nt: TGCGCCAGCAGCACGAGAGCAGGGATGAACACTGAAGCTTTCTTT
cdr3_aa: CASSTRAGMNTEAFF

d_call: .
clone_size: few
j_call: TRBJ2-3
v_call: TRBV5-3
cdr3_nt: TGTGCCAGAAGCTTGGAAGCTAGTTTCCGGACAGATACGCAGTATTTT
cdr3_aa: CARSLEASFRTDTQYF

d_call: .
clone_size: few
j_call: TRBJ1-5
v_call: TRBV19
cdr3_nt: TGTGCCAGTAGTATAGATTCGCAGGGTCATCAGCCCCAGCATTTT
cdr3_aa: CASSIDSQGHQPQHF

d_call: TRBD2
clone_size: .
j_call: TRBJ2-5
v_call: TRBV7-2
cdr3_nt: TGTGCCAGCAGCTTAACTAGCGGGGGGGAGACCCAGTACTTC
cdr3_aa: CASSLTSGGETQYF

d_call: TRBD1
clone_size: .
j_call: TRBJ2-6
v_call: TRBV6-1
cdr3_nt: TGTGCCAGCAGTGGGGGACAGGGAATCTCTGGGGCCAACGTCCTGACTTTC
cdr3_aa: CASSGGQGISGANVLTF

d_call: .
clone_size: .
j_call: TRBJ1-2
v_call: TRBV7-9
cdr3_nt: TGTGCCAGCAGCGCCGGGCAGGGGTACTATGGCTACACCTTC
cdr3_aa: CASSAGQGYYGYTF

d_call: TRBD2
clone_size: .
j_call: TRBJ2-7
v_call: TRBV24-1
cdr3_nt: TGTGCCACCAGTGAGGGCAGGACTAGCGCCTCATACGAGCAGTACTTC
cdr3_aa: CATSEGRTSASYEQYF

d_call: TRBD1
clone_size: .
j_call: TRBJ1-1
v_call: TRBV7-8
cdr3_nt: TGTGCCAGCAGCTTACGGTGGACAGGGGGGGGTGAAGCTTTCTTT
cdr3_aa: CASSLRWTGGGEAFF

d_call: TRBD2
clone_size: .
j_call: TRBJ2-5
v_call: TRBV5-4
cdr3_nt: TGTGCCAGCAGCTCTAGCGGGGGCCCAGGTTGGGAGACCCAGTACTTC
cdr3_aa: CASSSSGGPGWETQYF

d_call: TRBD2
clone_size: .
j_call: TRBJ2-3
v_call: TRBV7-2
cdr3_nt: TGTGCCAGCAGCTTAATTGGGGGGGACACAGATACGCAGTATTTT
cdr3_aa: CASSLIGGDTDTQYF

d_call: TRBD1
clone_size: .
j_call: TRBJ2-1
v_call: TRBV3-1/TRBV3-2
cdr3_nt: TGTGCCAGCAGACCGGGGACAGACACCAATGAGCAGTTCTTC
cdr3_aa: CASRPGTDTNEQFF

d_call: TRBD1
clone_size: .
j_call: TRBJ1-3
v_call: TRBV30
cdr3_nt: TGTGCCTGGAGTGTACAGGGGCCGAACACCATATATTTT
cdr3_aa: CAWSVQGPNTIYF

d_call: .
clone_size: .
j_call: TRBJ1-6
v_call: TRBV14
cdr3_nt: TGTGCCAGCAGCCAAGCCTGGCATTCACCCCTCCACTTT
cdr3_aa: CASSQAWHSPLHF

d_call: TRBD1
clone_size: .
j_call: TRBJ2-1
v_call: TRBV7-6
cdr3_nt: TGTGCCAGCAGCTTCGTGGGACAGGCATTTGGTGAGCAGTTCTTC
cdr3_aa: CASSFVGQAFGEQFF

d_call: .
clone_size: .
j_call: TRBJ1-5
v_call: TRBV30
cdr3_nt: TGTGCCTGGGGTCGCATTGGAGATCAGCCCCAGCATTTT
cdr3_aa: CAWGRIGDQPQHF

d_call: .
clone_size: .
j_call: TRBJ2-6
v_call: TRBV5-1
cdr3_nt: TGCGCCAGCAGCAGAACTGAATCTGGGGCCAACGTCCTGACTTTC
cdr3_aa: CASSRTESGANVLTF

d_call: .
clone_size: .
j_call: TRBJ1-2
v_call: TRBV19
cdr3_nt: TGTGCCAGTAGTATATTGTATGCTAGCGATGGCTACACCTTC
cdr3_aa: CASSILYASDGYTF

d_call: TRBD2
clone_size: .
j_call: TRBJ2-1
v_call: TRBV6-2/TRBV6-3
cdr3_nt: TGTGCCAGCAGTTCGACTAGCGGGGGGTTCTACAATGAGCAGTTCTTC
cdr3_aa: CASSSTSGGFYNEQFF

d_call: TRBD1
clone_size: once
j_call: TRBJ1-1
v_call: TRBV5-1
cdr3_nt: TGCGCCAGCAGCTCGACAGGGTTGAACACTGAAGCTTTCTTT
cdr3_aa: CASSSTGLNTEAFF

d_call: .
clone_size: few
j_call: TRBJ2-4
v_call: TRBV4-3
cdr3_nt: TGCGCCAGCAGCCAAGGGGCGTCGACACAACCCCTTCAGTACTTC
cdr3_aa: CASSQGASTQPLQYF

d_call: TRBD2
clone_size: .
j_call: TRBJ2-7
v_call: TRBV9
cdr3_nt: TGTGCCAGCAGTCGCGGTACTAGCGCCGGATCCTACGAGCAGTACTTC
cdr3_aa: CASSRGTSAGSYEQYF

d_call: .
clone_size: .
j_call: TRBJ1-4
v_call: TRBV5-4
cdr3_nt: TGTGCCAGCAGCAGGGGAGGCACTAATGAAAAACTGTTTTTT
cdr3_aa: CASSRGGTNEKLFF

d_call: TRBD1
clone_size: .
j_call: TRBJ1-2
v_call: TRBV7-9
cdr3_nt: TGTGCCAGCAGCTTTGCCACCGGGACAGCCTATGGCTACACCTTC
cdr3_aa: CASSFATGTAYGYTF